The following is a T cell receptor (beta chain) sequence with its context. Its antigen remains unidentified. This entry comes from a study of blood T cells in healthy people across ages. A second PCR of 7 to 11 cycles used a sample-barcoded 5' primer and a J-beta primer mix. Every single cDNA molecule received a tag from a template-switch adaptor with 12 random nucleotides. TCRdb redid the calling of the 5' RACE reads with MiXCR, one entry per CDR3 protein. The data contain under 2,000,000 distinct CDR3 sequences, 40% to 55% of them singletons. Points from the study as a whole: The authors considered diversity estimates from one million T cells to be underestimates.

The germline V gene has CDR1 ENHRY and CDR2 SYGVKD. Unmatched junction bases numbered 3, after V lost 6 bases and J lost 5 bases. The CDR3 is made up of 13 amino acids. Isolation of PBMCs gave at least 6 million cells per sample. The TCR was taken from a woman between 40 and 50 years old in good health. The chain is built from TRBV10-3 and TRBJ2-1, with 8 bases matching TRBD2. The material sequenced was blood. The CDR3 DNA reads TGTGCCATCAGAGAGGGACTAGACAATGAGCAGTTCTTC. Translation gives CAIREGLDNEQFF.